This T cell receptor (beta chain) derives from a study of cytomegalovirus exposure and HLA in healthy donors. Study-wide findings and caveats: Analyzed later, most CMV-associated TCR beta chains appeared HLA-restricted. Relative to the approximately 700-donor mean, N-insertions were reportedly fewer in an Asian-associated ancestry cluster in a later analysis. Within an earlier analysis, most TCR beta V segments proved productive either about 90% or about 30% of the time.

The PCR used 60 Vbeta and 13 Jbeta primers. The table came from immunoSEQ multiplex PCR; TCRdb's copy has only in-frame clones and leaves some out. The sample contains about 230,000 clones, about 89% of which appear only once. Concerning this clone: What it binds is unknown.

The germline V gene encodes CDR1 LNHDA and CDR2 SQIVND (reference sequence). The CDR3 is 20 amino acids. V lost 5 bases, J lost 0 bases, and 15 bases stayed unmatched. The TCR comes from a woman between 18 and 29 years old in good health and CMV-seronegative. Sequencing used PBMCs. This chain links TRBV19 with TRBJ2-4; 11 bases line up with TRBD2. CDR3 in DNA: TGTGCCAGTAGTCCCCAGGGACTAGCGGCCCTGGTGGGAGCCAAAAACATTCAGTACTTC. This codes for CASSPQGLAALVGAKNIQYF.